This T cell receptor (beta chain) stems from a study of T cell responses to AZD1222 COVID-19 vaccine (dated by TCRdb to the early 2020s). A note on the overall study: A total of roughly 240 trial participants underwent TCR sequencing, of whom 207 received two doses of AZD1222 and approximately 25 received two doses of the MenACWY control vaccine. Trial participants were enrolled by age into 18-55, 56-69 and 70-plus year subgroups, with about 150, 27 and 61 TCR-sequenced participants respectively. Overall study outcomes, separate from this receptor: Nearly half of unique spike-specific TCRs reportedly recognized epitopes outside regions mutated in the B.1.351 and B.1.1.7 variants. A significant rise in spike-specific TCR breadth and depth was observed after two AZD1222 doses relative to day 0 and relative to MenACWY recipients. Because no day 14 peak-response samples were available, repertoires were characterized only after the peak T cell response. The whole spike protein was spanned by vaccine-associated CD4 TCRs, and dominant responses were seen in regions 160-218 and 743-854. Participants were mostly white British, with more females than males. The authors suggested clonal diversity may have been underestimated. In the small 56-69-year group, the increase in depth fell short of significance, most likely because of low power. Only a handful of AZD1222 recipients were SARS-CoV-2 seropositive at baseline, limiting conclusions about previously exposed vaccinees.

The CDR3 regions of human TCRbeta chains were analyzed by immunosequencing. Per the original workflow: Repertoire TCRs were matched against a reference library of SARS-CoV-2-specific TCRs generated with the MIRA antigen-specificity platform. Breadth meant the fraction of unique TCRs that were SARS-CoV-2-associated, whereas depth meant the fraction of total T cells that were SARS-CoV-2-associated. Each spike-specific TCR was assigned to its reactive spike region and to a CD4 or CD8 class using the MIRA data. Log10-transformed breadth and depth values were compared by one-way ANOVA with Sidak's multiple comparisons tests. TCRdb limited this immuneACCESS table to in-frame rearrangements with V and J called. A share of clones is missing; checked studies link under half to unresolved V genes, and the rest is unexplained. That table supplies the V and J calls and clone size; D and trimming were determined from the DNA. The sample includes about 78,000 clones, with about nine tenths observed a single time. The ten largest make up approximately 3.2% of the sample.

A remark on this clone: Its target antigen remains unknown. Base-call qualities are not available, and no considerably larger clone is one nucleotide away.

Germline trimming: 8 bases from V, 0 bases from J; junction bases outside gene matches: 9. The CDR3 holds 15 amino acids from the cysteine to the phenylalanine. The kept DNA is CDR3 alone, 45 bases in frame from the first base. The germline V gene supplies CDR1 SNHLY and CDR2 FYNNEI. This specimen's time point label, interpreted: about 28 days (+/-7) after the second vaccine dose. AZD1222 recipients with second doses at about 4 weeks or about 12 weeks were pooled, because spike-specific TCR depth and breadth did not differ between schedules. The vaccinee samples were drawn from two UK trials, COV001 and COV002, one of which was a single-blind randomized controlled phase 2/3 trial testing AZD1222 (ChAdOx1 nCoV-19) in healthy adults. Trial participant PBMC samples were collected at day 0 and day 28 after the second dose for TCRbeta chain sequencing.

The specimen comprised peripheral blood, sampled 28 days after the second AZD1222 dose. The sequence was collected from an adult who received the AZD1222 COVID-19 vaccine. Recombination connected TRBV2 to TRBJ1-1, with 7 middle bases fitting TRBD1. The encoded CDR3 is CASFLTGQMNTEAFF. The nucleotides are TGTGCCAGCTTCTTAACGGGACAGATGAACACTGAAGCTTTCTTT.